The sequence of this T cell receptor (beta chain) was determined in a study of tissue T cells after allogeneic stem cell transplantation. Study-level points and caveats: Anatomically similar tissues had similar TCR repertoires within each patient. Some tissue clones might be persisting host cells; their alloreactivity or antigen specificity was not determined.

Time point indicated: mouse harvest day 14 after allogeneic transplant. Tail vein injection delivered 10^7 T-cell-depleted bone marrow cells and 10^6 splenic CD5+ T cells. Mice had MHC-mismatched B6 into BALB/c GVHD, sampled day 7 or 14. The CDR3 totals 15 residues. Per germline, CDR1 KGHTA and CDR2 FQNQQP. TCRdb keeps only in-frame clones here, not all; method: immunoSEQ multiplex PCR. The sample lists 2,500 to 3,500 clones, 48% seen once, with over 30% in the top ten. To note about this clone: Antigen unknown. Here the gene names and germline are mouse. The missing CDR3 end, 1 residue past where the read stops, is filled in from the germline J gene.

The sequence derives from a female BALB/c mouse given C57BL/6 T cells with graft-versus-host disease after an allogeneic hematopoietic cell transplant. Sample: gut tissue. The rearrangement joins TRBV23 to TRBJ2-5; TRBD1 reflects the table's D call only, with no check against the DNA. The CDR3 bases that were read are TGCTCCAGCAGTCAATCGGGCAGGGGGGAGGACACCCAGTAC. Translating it yields CSSSQSGRGEDTQY. The full CDR3 sequence reads CSSSQSGRGEDTQYF. Variable domain in full (rest from reference TRBV23 and TRBJ2-5): DAAVTQKPRYLIKMKGQEAEMKCIPEKGHTAVFWYQQKQSKELKFLIYFQNQQPLDQIDMVKERFSAVCPSSSLCSLGIRTCEAEDSALYLCSSSQSGRGEDTQYFGPGTRLLVL.